The subject of this entry is one TCR beta chain. Its specificity is not known. This record belongs to a study of cytomegalovirus exposure and HLA in healthy donors. Study outcomes and limitations: In most subjects, TCR beta sequences reportedly gave accurate predictions of HLA-A and HLA-B alleles.

Per the germline V gene, CDR1 is SGHDT and CDR2 is YYEEEE. This CDR3 has 11 amino acids. V shed 3 bases and J shed 2 bases, with 2 bases lying between them. 60 Vbeta and 13 Jbeta primers were used in PCR. TCRdb's copy holds only in-frame clones and misses some; the assay was immunoSEQ multiplex PCR. The sample has around 180,000 clones, around 77% seen once. The sample taken for sequencing was PBMCs. The V and J genes are TRBV5-6 and TRBJ2-5; D remains ambiguous. This receptor was taken from a man in his 60s in good health and CMV-seronegative. The CDR3 is CASSSQETQYF. The CDR3 DNA reads TGTGCCAGCAGCTCACAAGAGACCCAGTACTTC.